Shown below are 21 T cell receptor beta chains from a single sample sequenced in a study of blood T cells in healthy people across ages. For the second PCR, which ran for roughly 6 to 12 cycles, a sample-barcoded 5' primer and a J-beta primer mix were used. TCRdb passed the 5' RACE reads through MiXCR, listing each CDR3 protein once. The sample records hundreds of thousands of distinct CDR3 sequences, roughly 49% being singletons. The sequenced sample consisted of blood. The source of these receptors is a woman aged 55-70 years in good health.

This sequence joins TRBV28 and TRBJ1-2, with 8 bases matching TRBD1. The CDR3 spans 14 residues. Germline V gene data show CDR1 as MDHEN and CDR2 as SYDVKM. The junction had 6 bases not matched to a gene; V was cut back by 5 bases and J by 4 bases. For the CDR3, the DNA is TGTGCCAGCAGTCCCAAGGGACAGGTCTATGGCTACACCTTC. It specifies CASSPKGQVYGYTF.

The chain joins TRBV5-5 to TRBJ2-7; D not certain. CDR3 size: 14 residues. V was shortened by 1 base and J by 2 bases, with 10 bases between the two germline ends. From germline, CDR1 is SGHKS and CDR2 YYEKEE (reference sequence). Here the CDR3 reads CASSLLYGPYEQYF. The CDR3 bases are TGTGCCAGCAGCTTGCTTTACGGACCCTACGAGCAGTACTTC.

In its sample, this clonotype was seen many times. The J gene is TRBJ2-7, the V gene TRBV20-1, with 10 bases fitting TRBD2. This CDR3 is built from 15 residues. Trimming at V came to 4 bases and at J to 0 bases, leaving 6 bases not matched to a gene. Germline CDR1 and CDR2: DFQATT and SNEGSKA (reference sequence). The DNA for the CDR3 is TGCAGTGCTAACTATGGGACTAGCGTCTCCTACGAGCAGTACTTC. Amino acid sequence: CSANYGTSVSYEQYF.

The genes are TRBV5-1 and TRBJ1-4; TRBD1 aligns across 7 bases. The CDR3 is 18 amino acids. V was pared by 3 bases and J by 0 bases, with 11 bases of the junction left unmatched. Germline lookup yields CDR1 SGHRS and CDR2 YFSETQ. The CDR3 reads CASSYYRDSAATNEKLFF. The CDR3 DNA sequence: TGCGCCAGCAGCTACTACCGGGACAGCGCTGCAACTAATGAAAAACTGTTTTTT.

The count of this clonotype is one. The chain joins TRBV7-2 to TRBJ2-3, with 11 bases aligning to TRBD2. Looked up from germline, CDR1 is SGHTA and CDR2 is FQGNSA. V was clipped by 5 bases and J by 2 bases; unmatched bases: 3. CDR3 size: 15 residues. The CDR3 is CASSRSGRATDTQYF. The DNA of the CDR3 is TGTGCCAGCAGCCGTAGCGGGAGGGCCACAGATACGCAGTATTTT.

This clonotype was observed a few times. V and J are TRBV25-1 and TRBJ2-4, with 7 bases aligning to TRBD2. CDR1 MGHDK and CDR2 SYGVNS come from the germline V gene. This CDR3 spans 16 amino acids. With V trimmed by 4 bases and J by 0 bases, 6 bases remained unmatched. CDR3 DNA: TGTGCCAGCAGTGGGGCTAGCGGTCTAGCCAAAAACATTCAGTACTTC. Protein: CASSGASGLAKNIQYF. The full variable domain, completed using reference TRBV25-1 and TRBJ2-4, is EADIYQTPRYLVIGTGKKITLECSQTMGHDKMYWYQQDPGMELHLIHYSYGVNSTEKGDLSSESTVSRIRTEHFPLTLESARPSHTSQYLCASSGASGLAKNIQYFGAGTRLSVL.

In its sample, this clonotype was seen a few times. The V gene is TRBV5-1, the J gene TRBJ1-2, with TRBD1 identical over 7 bases. J was trimmed by 8 bases and V by 4 bases; bases with no gene match: 5. The germline gives CDR1 SGHRS, CDR2 YFSETQ. The CDR3 totals 12 residues. In DNA form, the CDR3 reads TGCGCCAGCAGCCTTGGACAGGAGGGCTACACCTTC. As protein: CASSLGQEGYTF.

The chain recombines TRBV29-1 with TRBJ2-4; D ambiguous. Germline CDR1 is SQVTM and CDR2 is ANQGSEA. The CDR3 has 11 residues. Trimming removed 4 bases at V and 13 bases at J, with 14 bases between. The CDR3 loop is CSVGQKTGQYF. The DNA for the CDR3 is TGCAGCGTTGGTCAGAAGACCGGGCAGTACTTC.

This sequence joins TRBV6-2 or TRBV6-3 and TRBJ2-1; 12 nucleotides match TRBD1. The junction had 9 bases not matched to a gene; V was cut back by 7 bases and J by 5 bases. The CDR3 spans 16 residues. CDR1 is MNHEY, CDR2 SVGEGT, per germline. The chain's CDR3 is CASTTYRDRGHNEQFF. Here the CDR3 DNA reads TGTGCCAGCACCACGTACCGGGACAGGGGGCACAATGAGCAGTTCTTC.

This rearrangement joins TRBV6-1 to TRBJ1-5; 7 positions match TRBD1. CDR3 length: 19 residues. Germline CDR1 reads MNHNS; CDR2 reads SASEGT. The V segment lost 5 bases and the J segment 1 base; nucleotides outside the gene matches: 17. CDR3 nucleotide sequence: TGTGCCAGCAGTCCACGACCTCGGGACAGCTCTCTAAGCAATCAGCCCCAGCATTTT. Translated: CASSPRPRDSSLSNQPQHF.

This clonotype has a count of ten or more. The chain carries TRBV2 and TRBJ2-3, with 7 bases matching TRBD2. The ends lost 2 bases at V and 5 bases at J; junction bases unmatched: 10. This CDR3 is 16 amino acids long. Germline V gene lookup returns CDR1 SNHLY and CDR2 FYNNEI. The CDR3 region has the DNA TGTGCCAGCAGTGAACTCGGTGCGCCGGGGGGAGATACGCAGTATTTT. Translating gives CASSELGAPGGDTQYF. The complete variable domain, with remaining parts taken from reference TRBV2 and TRBJ2-3, reads EPEVTQTPSHQVTQMGQEVILRCVPISNHLYFYWYRQILGQKVEFLVSFYNNEISEKSEIFDDQFSVERPDGSNFTLKIRSTKLEDSAMYFCASSELGAPGGDTQYFGPGTRLTVL.

This clonotype was picked up a small number of times. The chain employs TRBV29-1 and TRBJ1-2, with a tentative D call TRBD1 (6 bases). Germline CDR1 is SQVTM and CDR2 is ANQGSEA. Trimming left V 6 bases short and J 6 bases short, with 26 bases between. This CDR3 region has 16 residues. The CDR3 loop is CSVDFYPSRGRDGYTF. CDR3 bases: TGCAGCGTCGACTTTTATCCCTCGAGGGGGAGGGATGGCTACACCTTC.

This clonotype has just a few counts. The chain joins TRBV27 to TRBJ2-7, with D unresolved. Trimming cost V 2 bases and J 4 bases, with 15 bases left between them. The CDR3 consists of 15 residues. Per the germline V gene, CDR1 is MNHEY and CDR2 is SMNVEV (reference sequence). CDR3 sequence (DNA): TGTGCCAGCAGTTTAAATGCTGAAGCTATTTACGAGCAGTACTTC. Translated, it gives CASSLNAEAIYEQYF.

The chain is built from TRBV29-1 and TRBJ1-1, with 9 bases fitting TRBD1. J was trimmed by 7 bases and V by 5 bases; bases with no gene match: 11. This CDR3 spans 14 amino acids. The germline CDR1 and CDR2 sequences are SQVTM and ANQGSEA. CDR3 in amino acids: CSVIYGTGTGEAFF. The CDR3 region has the DNA TGCAGCGTTATCTATGGGACAGGGACTGGTGAAGCTTTCTTT.

The chain links TRBV7-9 to TRBJ2-2, with a tentative D call TRBD2 (5 bases). Germline V gene sequence: CDR1 SEHNR, CDR2 FQNEAQ (reference sequence). CDR3 length: 15 residues. The V and J ends lost 5 bases and 6 bases respectively, with 16 bases between them. The CDR3 DNA sequence: TGTGCCAGCAGCCGCGGACTCCTAATAGCCGGGGAGCTGTTTTTT. Translated: CASSRGLLIAGELFF.

The rearrangement uses TRBV7-2 and TRBJ2-3, with unresolved D. The V gene lost 5 bases and the J gene lost 1 base, with 16 bases spanning the gap. Germline V lookup: CDR1 SGHTA, CDR2 FQGNSA. The CDR3 length is 16 residues. CDR3 sequence (DNA): TGTGCCAGCAGCGCCGGACGGCCTAAGGGCACAGATACGCAGTATTTT. Its protein product is CASSAGRPKGTDTQYF.

The rearrangement uses TRBV27 and TRBJ2-5; no firm D call. The V end lost 3 bases, the J end lost 2 bases, and 10 bases lay between the germline ends. Looked up from germline, CDR1 is MNHEY and CDR2 is SMNVEV (reference sequence). This CDR3 spans 14 amino acids. CDR3 in DNA: TGTGCCAGCAGTTTCAATGGACGGCAAGAGACCCAGTACTTC. Protein sequence: CASSFNGRQETQYF.

The gene calls are TRBV20-1 and TRBJ2-1, with TRBD2 matching over 11 bases. V gave up 6 bases and J gave up 7 bases; unmatched junction bases: 8. The CDR3 covers 14 residues. The germline gives CDR1 DFQATT, CDR2 SNEGSKA (reference sequence). CDR3 loop: CSAGTSGPRNEQFF. The DNA for the CDR3 is TGCAGTGCGGGGACTAGCGGTCCGAGGAATGAGCAGTTCTTC.

This clonotype came up a few times. The CDR3 spells CASTSRGQTEETQYF. The CDR3 DNA follows: TGCGCCAGCACCAGTCGCGGGCAGACCGAAGAGACCCAGTACTTC. V and J are TRBV5-1 and TRBJ2-5, with D tentatively TRBD2 (5 bases). Germline V CDR1 and CDR2: SGHRS, YFSETQ. This CDR3 has 15 amino acids. The V end was cut by 6 bases, the J end by 3 bases, with 18 bases between.

This chain joins TRBV7-3 and TRBJ2-1; D gene ambiguous. Germline V gene sequence: CDR1 SGHTA, CDR2 FQGTGA. V lost 8 bases, J lost 7 bases, and 18 bases lay in between. The CDR3 is 14 amino acids. Here the CDR3 DNA reads TGTGCCAGCGAGTCCACAAGAGGTCAAAATGAGCAGTTCTTC. Translated: CASESTRGQNEQFF. Drawing the rest from reference TRBV7-3 and TRBJ2-1, the complete variable domain is GAGVSQTPSNKVTEKGKYVELRCDPISGHTALYWYRQSLGQGPEFLIYFQGTGAADDSGLPNDRFFAVRPEGSVSTLKIQRTERGDSAVYLCASESTRGQNEQFFGPGTRLTVL.

The rearrangement links TRBV28 to TRBJ2-4, with 9 bases aligning to TRBD1. The assigned J gene may be wrong: the sequence end matches TRBJ2-7 better. CDR3 length: 16 residues. In germline, CDR1 is MDHEN, CDR2 SYDVKM. The CDR3 region has the DNA TGTGCCAGCAGTTTACAACCGGGACAGGGTACCTACGAGCAGTACTTC. This codes for CASSLQPGQGTYEQYF.